This TCR beta chain is from a study of blood T cells in healthy people across ages. Overall study findings and caveats: Naive and antigen-experienced cells could not be conclusively compared, given unsorted PBMCs.

Using a J-beta primer mix together with a sample-barcoded 5' primer, a second PCR was run for roughly 7 to 11 cycles. TCRdb analysed the 5' RACE reads with MiXCR anew, one entry per CDR3 protein. The table lists hundreds of thousands of distinct CDR3 sequences, over 45% of them singletons. CDR3 length equals 15 residues. Germline CDR1 and CDR2: MNHNS and SASEGT. This clonotype came up once. Antigen specificity is unknown. This receptor was identified in a man younger than 40 in good health. The sequencing sample was made of blood. This chain joins TRBV6-1 and TRBJ2-5, with TRBD1 matching over 8 bases. Matching the DNA end better, TRBJ2-7 makes the J call doubtful. The CDR3, as DNA: TGTGCCAGCAGCACCTACACAGGGGGGATCGACGAGCAGTACTTC. Protein product: CASSTYTGGIDEQYF.